What follows is one T cell receptor (beta chain) and its context. Trimming removed 6 bases from V and 5 bases from J, with 10 bases in between. There are 12 residues in the CDR3. Germline V gene sequence: CDR1 MNHNS, CDR2 SASEGT. This entry belongs to a study of metastatic and nonmetastatic thyroid tumors. TCRdb re-called clones from the PCR reads using MiXCR. The table records about 14,000 clones, around 12% of them present only once. Patients underwent thyroid surgery, and none had received any treatment before it. This chain uses TRBV6-1 with TRBJ1-2; a possible D gene is TRBD1 (6 bases). The specimen sequenced was blood. The TCR originated in a female donor with papillary thyroid cancer or a benign thyroid nodule (not recorded which). Some clones in this sample may be carry-over from other donors' samples. This CDR3 reads CASRGGSYGYTF. CDR3 nucleotide sequence: TGTGCCAGCAGAGGGGGTTCGTATGGCTACACCTTC.